This is a list of T cell receptor beta chains from one sample in a study of shared clonotypes between healthy human individuals. Only in-frame clones appear in the TCRdb table, and some are missing; sequencing was by immunoSEQ multiplex PCR. The table lists over 2 million clones, roughly 92% of them singletons. Sequencing input: naive CD4+ T cells from PBMCs. All receptors derive from a man aged 18-30 years in good health. Some clones in this sample may be carry-over from other donors' samples. The conserved cysteine and the conserved F or W are not part of the CDR3 here. A D gene is named only where the DNA matches it firmly.

>TRBJ1-1|TRBV11-2|NA
ASSLARGGRGNTEAF
>TRBJ1-1|TRBV30|NA
AWREGREAF
>TRBJ2-2|TRBV19|TRBD1
ASSTQGGGGELF
>TRBJ1-5|TRBV7-2|NA
ASGQPNQPQH
>TRBJ1-2|TRBV28|NA
ASSSHDRFPYGYT
>TRBJ2-7|TRBV5-1|NA
ASSLGGSVSSYEQY
>TRBJ2-1|TRBV28|TRBD2
ASRALAGVYWEF
>TRBJ1-2|TRBV2|NA
ASSERPRGNYGYT
>TRBJ1-4|TRBV5-4|NA
ASSSEATNEKLF
>TRBJ1-1|TRBV28|NA
ASIGHQILNTEAF
>TRBJ1-1|TRBV6-6|NA
ASGGLGRGGTEAF
>TRBJ1-5|TRBV19|NA
ASRPRDFRVFSALRDQPQH
>TRBJ2-2|TRBV6-5|TRBD2
ASRTSGIFGELF
>TRBJ2-7|TRBV4-3|NA
ASSQGDRYEQY
>TRBJ1-1|TRBV7-2|NA
ASSYGQKNTEAF
>TRBJ1-2|TRBV19|TRBD1
ASSINRGSVGYT
>TRBJ2-3|TRBV5-1|NA
ASSASGTDTQY
>TRBJ2-1|TRBV19|NA
ASSMRLANYNEQF
>TRBJ2-2|TRBV28|TRBD2
ASSLWGLAAGAGELF
>TRBJ2-5|TRBV5-4|NA
ASSPTAARGYETQY
>TRBJ1-3|TRBV19|NA
ASTPSGSGNTIY
>TRBJ2-7|TRBV27|NA
ASHPLRLGSYEQY
>TRBJ2-1|TRBV10-3|NA
AAGPLTYNEQF
>TRBJ2-7|TRBV7-3|NA
ASSPLDLPRQPFSYEQY
>TRBJ1-6|TRBV30|NA
AWSVKGTSSSPLH
>TRBJ2-3|TRBV7-9|NA
ASSLGALSTDTQY
>TRBJ2-6|TRBV6-5|NA
ASSPSLSGANVLT
>TRBJ1-2|TRBV28|TRBD1
ASGVRGQVDGYT
>TRBJ1-5|TRBV18|NA
ASSPKGGPDQPQH
>TRBJ2-3|TRBV28|TRBD1
ASRDTGTGGRDTQY
>TRBJ2-3|TRBV7-3|NA
ASSLTVVGADTQY
>TRBJ2-2|TRBV18|TRBD1
ASSPPQGVVTGELF
>TRBJ2-1|TRBV15|NA
ATSREGLAEPPYNEQF
>TRBJ2-3|TRBV18|TRBD1
ASSGTGPPDTQY
>TRBJ1-1|TRBV5-1|NA
ASSVDGGGTEAF
>TRBJ2-5|TRBV5-6|TRBD1
ASSSPGQGETQY
>TRBJ1-1|TRBV6-1|NA
ASTLRQGNTEAF
>TRBJ2-1|TRBV7-3|NA
ASSFSNGGEQF
>TRBJ2-5|TRBV28|TRBD2
AIQTSGASQETQY
>TRBJ2-2|TRBV5-1|NA
ASSQESEELF
>NA|TRBV29-1|TRBD1
SVEGQGYYEQY
>TRBJ2-2|TRBV29-1|NA
SVGRYTGELF
>TRBJ2-3|TRBV27|NA
ASRRLVGTDTQY
>TRBJ1-4|TRBV18|TRBD1
ASSLPPGQRNEKLF